The 10 T cell receptor beta chains given below trace back to one sample, sequenced in a study of Graves' ophthalmopathy and Graves' hyperthyroidism. Transcripts of RNA were the source for amplifying TCR beta CDR3 regions. RT-PCR in the first round used HTBI primers; a second-round multiplex PCR followed. Each CDR3 protein gets one entry after TCRdb re-called the multiplex PCR reads with MiXCR. Among 300,000 to 400,000 distinct CDR3 sequences listed, about 17% were seen once. The source material was peripheral blood. The source is an adult woman with stable Graves' hyperthyroidism.

In this sample, this clonotype turned up many times. J is TRBJ1-5 and V is TRBV28, with 9 bases identical to TRBD1. The germline CDR1 and CDR2 sequences are MDHEN and SYDVKM. The length of the CDR3 is 15 residues. After removal of 3 bases from V and 6 bases from J, the junction contained 6 bases not matched to a gene. The CDR3: CASSFWDRDGQPQHF. DNA for the CDR3: TGTGCCAGCAGTTTTTGGGACAGGGATGGTCAGCCCCAGCATTTT.

The chain uses TRBV6-2 or TRBV6-3 and TRBJ2-6, with TRBD2 matching 8 bases. V shed 0 bases, J shed 4 bases, and the junction held 11 bases outside the gene matches. The CDR3 covers 19 residues. CDR1 is MNHEY, CDR2 SVGEGT, per germline. The CDR3 loop reads CASSYSGSGRAWGANVLTF. The CDR3 DNA follows: TGTGCCAGCAGTTACTCGGGCAGCGGGAGAGCGTGGGGGGCCAACGTCCTGACTTTC.

On this clonotype: One junction end does not reproduce the germline sequence, and a read error may be involved. The chain carries TRBV20-1 and TRBJ1-1; D ambiguous. Germline loops: CDR1 DFQATT, CDR2 SNEGSKA (reference sequence). The CDR3 extends over 12 amino acids. The CDR3 DNA is TGCTCTATCCAGGTCCCGAACACTGATGCTTTCTTT. Protein product: CSIQVPNTDAFF.

The chain recombines TRBV7-2 with TRBJ2-3; 7 bases are shared with TRBD2. The CDR3 contains 14 residues. Germline CDR1 and CDR2: SGHTA and FQGNSA. V trimming: 7 bases; J trimming: 0 bases; junction bases outside the gene matches: 4. The CDR3 DNA sequence: TGTGCCAGCATCTTGGGACTAAGCACAGATACGCAGTATTTT. Translation gives CASILGLSTDTQYF.

In its sample, this clonotype was seen many times. The chain recombines TRBV19 with TRBJ1-1; TRBD1 matches at 8 bases. V shed 6 bases and J 4 bases; nucleotides not matched to a gene: 10. This CDR3 has 15 amino acids. Germline CDR1 reads LNHDA; CDR2 reads SQIVND (reference sequence). CDR3 coding DNA: TGTGCCAGTAGCTCCGGGACAGGCTCCCGCACTGAAGCTTTCTTT. Its translation is CASSSGTGSRTEAFF.

This clonotype was picked up many times. The chain links TRBV5-1 to TRBJ2-7, with 12 bases fitting TRBD2. Per germline, CDR1 SGHRS and CDR2 YFSETQ. V lost 0 bases to trimming and J lost 3 bases; unmatched junction nucleotides: 4. The CDR3 length is 16 residues. CDR3 residues: CASSLASTSGSYEQYF. In nucleotides, the CDR3 is TGCGCCAGCAGCTTGGCCTCGACTAGCGGGAGCTACGAGCAGTACTTC.

This clonotype was detected ten times or more. The J gene is TRBJ2-7, the V gene TRBV25-1; the D gene is possibly TRBD2 (5 bases). Germline CDR1 and CDR2: MGHDK and SYGVNS. V was clipped by 5 bases and J by 2 bases, with 13 bases between them. This CDR3 is built from 14 residues. CDR3 residues: CASSPPAGPYEQYF. CDR3 DNA: TGTGCCAGCAGTCCACCCGCGGGCCCCTACGAGCAGTACTTC.

This clonotype occurred many times. The rearrangement links TRBV11-2 to TRBJ1-1; no firm D call. V gave up 3 bases and J gave up 3 bases, with 2 bases separating them. The CDR3 runs 11 residues. Germline CDR1 and CDR2: SGHAT and FQNNGV. The CDR3 reads CASSFYTEAFF. In DNA form, the CDR3 reads TGTGCCAGCAGCTTTTACACTGAAGCTTTCTTT.

Only a few counts were recorded for this clonotype. The gene calls are TRBV2 and TRBJ2-7, with 9 bases fitting TRBD2. The CDR3 loop spans 15 amino acids. The J segment lost 4 bases and the V segment lost 4 bases, leaving 8 bases of the junction unmatched. The germline V gene encodes CDR1 SNHLY and CDR2 FYNNEI. The chain's CDR3 is CASSGVAGDFYEQYF. The CDR3 region has the DNA TGTGCCAGCAGTGGAGTAGCGGGAGATTTTTACGAGCAGTACTTC.

This clonotype has a count of ten or more. The genes are TRBV7-8 and TRBJ2-5; no reliable D call. Germline V gene sequence: CDR1 SGHVS, CDR2 FQNEAQ. The ends were cut back, 2 bases at V and 1 base at J, with 8 bases in the middle. The CDR3 contains 14 residues. DNA for the CDR3: TGTGCCAGCAGCTTAAGGCGGACCCAAGAGACCCAGTACTTC. As protein: CASSLRRTQETQYF. Full variable domain (rest looked up from reference TRBV7-8 and TRBJ2-5): GAGVSQSPRYKVAKRGQDVALRCDPISGHVSLFWYQQALGQGPEFLTYFQNEAQLDKSGLPSDRFFAERPEGSVSTLKIQRTQQEDSAVYLCASSLRRTQETQYFGPGTRLLVL.